The 27 T cell receptor beta chains in this list originate from one sample, sequenced in a study of regulatory T cells. Study-level points and caveats: In CD3G-deficient patients, conventional CD4+ T cells were enriched for hydrophobic CDR3 residues at positions 6 and 7.

The PCR used 52 TRBV and 13 TRBJ primers. Sequenced by immunoSEQ multiplex PCR; TCRdb stores in-frame clones only, minus some. Counted here are about 35,000 clones, about nine tenths occurring once; the ten biggest clones make up approximately 2.3%. The antigens of these receptors remain unknown. Source material: conventional CD4+ T cells sorted from blood. These receptors all stem from a person aged 18 to 35 with CD3G deficiency.

The CDR3 DNA follows: TGTGCCAGCAGGTCTCGAGGACAGGGGGAGGGTGGCTACACCTTC. This codes for CASRSRGQGEGGYTF. This rearrangement joins TRBV28 to TRBJ1-2; 10 bases map to TRBD1. This CDR3 spans 15 amino acids. With 6 bases clipped from V and 7 bases from J, the junction kept 11 bases outside the gene matches. From germline, CDR1 is MDHEN and CDR2 SYDVKM.

CDR3 sequence: CASGSDRGYGYTF. CDR3 DNA sequence: TGTGCCAGCGGCTCTGACAGGGGCTATGGCTACACCTTC. The V gene is TRBV28, the J gene TRBJ1-2, with 8 bases lining up with TRBD1. The V gene's germline CDR1 is MDHEN and CDR2 SYDVKM. J gave up 4 bases and V 8 bases, and 6 bases lay outside the gene matches. CDR3 length: 13 residues.

The chain employs TRBV10-3 and TRBJ2-7, with D maybe TRBD1 (6 bases). The CDR3 is 14 amino acids. Trimming removed 2 bases at V and 5 bases at J, with 13 bases between. CDR1 and CDR2 from the germline V gene are ENHRY and SYGVKD. The CDR3 DNA reads as TGTGCCATCAGTGAGGTTGCCAGGGGACACGAGCAGTACTTC. It is translated as CAISEVARGHEQYF.

The chain carries TRBV10-3 and TRBJ1-2; D remains ambiguous. CDR3 length: 13 amino acids. Germline CDR1 and CDR2: ENHRY and SYGVKD. The V end was cut by 5 bases, the J end by 6 bases, with 13 bases between. CDR3: CAISQAERDGYTF. CDR3 nucleotides: TGTGCCATCAGTCAAGCAGAGAGGGATGGCTACACCTTC.

The chain employs TRBV5-1 and TRBJ2-5; either TRBD1 or TRBD2 may fit D (5 bases each). From germline, CDR1 is SGHRS and CDR2 YFSETQ. V was shortened by 0 bases and J by 5 bases, with 11 bases between the two germline ends. The CDR3 loop spans 14 amino acids. CDR3 protein: CASSLGQPGETQYF. DNA of the CDR3: TGCGCCAGCAGCTTGGGACAGCCGGGGGAGACCCAGTACTTC.

CDR3 DNA: TGTGCCAGCAGCTCCCGGGAGGGGAACTACGAGCAGTACTTC. As protein: CASSSREGNYEQYF. The V gene is TRBV7-8, the J gene TRBJ2-7; 8 bases map to TRBD2. CDR1 SGHVS and CDR2 FQNEAQ come from the germline V gene. The V segment lost 4 bases and the J segment 3 bases; nucleotides outside the gene matches: 5. The CDR3 has 14 amino acids.

In its sample, this clone was seen once. This chain connects TRBV7-9 to TRBJ1-3; D remains ambiguous. The length of the CDR3 is 13 residues. The ends were cut back, 3 bases at V and 4 bases at J, with 7 bases in the middle. Germline loops: CDR1 SEHNR, CDR2 FQNEAQ (reference sequence). CDR3 sequence (DNA): TGTGCCAGCAGCTTGGGTCAGGGAAACACCATATATTTT. It encodes CASSLGQGNTIYF.

The CDR3 bases are TGTGCCAGCTCACCATTTACTAGCGGGAACACAGATACGCAGTATTTT. Translation: CASSPFTSGNTDTQYF. The chain combines TRBV18 with TRBJ2-3; TRBD2 agrees at 10 bases. CDR1 and CDR2 from the germline V gene are KGHSH and LQKENI. V was clipped by 2 bases and J by 2 bases; unmatched bases: 4. The CDR3 extends over 16 amino acids.

The V and J genes are TRBV7-9 and TRBJ2-3; 14 nucleotides match TRBD2. Germline lookup yields CDR1 SEHNR and CDR2 FQNEAQ (reference sequence). This CDR3 comprises 16 residues. Germline trimming cut 5 bases from V and 2 bases from J; bases unmatched to any gene: 3. In DNA form, the CDR3 reads TGTGCCAGCAGCCTGGGACTAGCGGGGGCCACAGATACGCAGTATTTT. Encoded protein: CASSLGLAGATDTQYF.

This clone was picked up one time. The V call is TRBV6-1, the J call TRBJ2-7; D possibly corresponds to TRBD2 (6 bases). The CDR3 spans 14 residues. Germline V gene data show CDR1 as MNHNS and CDR2 as SASEGT. V was clipped by 4 bases and J by 6 bases, with 16 bases between them. CDR3 residues: CASSGDSAWIEQYF. CDR3 bases: TGTGCCAGCAGTGGGGACTCGGCCTGGATCGAGCAGTACTTC.

The rearrangement links TRBV7-8 to TRBJ2-3; tentative D call: TRBD2 (6 bases). V lost 5 bases, J lost 2 bases, and 23 bases lay in between. Germline V CDR1 and CDR2: SGHVS, FQNEAQ. The CDR3 runs to 18 residues. CDR3 DNA: TGTGCCAGCAGCCGAAGCCCCTATACCGGGACTTTCACAGATACGCAGTATTTT. Amino acids: CASSRSPYTGTFTDTQYF. The variable domain in full, with the rest retrieved from reference TRBV7-8 and TRBJ2-3, is GAGVSQSPRYKVAKRGQDVALRCDPISGHVSLFWYQQALGQGPEFLTYFQNEAQLDKSGLPSDRFFAERPEGSVSTLKIQRTQQEDSAVYLCASSRSPYTGTFTDTQYFGPGTRLTVL.

The J gene is TRBJ1-5, the V gene TRBV7-3; D call uncertain. Germline V gene sequence: CDR1 SGHTA, CDR2 FQGTGA. This CDR3 region has 12 residues. V was cut by 1 base and J by 7 bases, with 5 bases left in between. The CDR3 region is CASSLIGQPQHF. The CDR3 DNA reads as TGTGCCAGCAGCTTAATAGGGCAGCCCCAGCATTTT.

V and J are TRBV15 and TRBJ1-1; tentatively, D is TRBD1 (6 bases). V lost 3 bases and J 4 bases, leaving 21 bases between the germline ends. Germline CDR1 is LNHNV and CDR2 is YYDKDF (reference sequence). This CDR3 contains 17 residues. CDR3 DNA sequence: TGTGCCACCAGCAGGAATCTCCGAGACAGGAGGGGCACTGAAGCTTTCTTT. As protein: CATSRNLRDRRGTEAFF.

The table lists this clone with a count of one. The chain carries TRBV7-9 and TRBJ2-7; perhaps TRBD2 as D (6 bases). Trimming pared 1 base from V and 6 bases from J, leaving 19 bases between. Germline CDR1 is SEHNR and CDR2 is FQNEAQ (reference sequence). The CDR3 covers 16 residues. Here the CDR3 DNA reads TGTGCCAGCAGCTTAGGAGTGGGGTCGGGAGTTGGCGAGCAGTACTTC. Residues: CASSLGVGSGVGEQYF.

The chain carries TRBV7-8 and TRBJ2-7; weak D call: TRBD1 (5 bases). Germline CDR1 reads SGHVS; CDR2 reads FQNEAQ. With 0 bases removed from V and 4 bases from J, the gap between germline ends came to 10 bases. The CDR3 totals 14 residues. The CDR3 DNA reads TGTGCCAGCAGCTTAGCAGAAGGGGTTTACGAGCAGTACTTC. It translates to CASSLAEGVYEQYF. Together with reference TRBV7-8 and TRBJ2-7, the CDR3 gives the full variable domain: GAGVSQSPRYKVAKRGQDVALRCDPISGHVSLFWYQQALGQGPEFLTYFQNEAQLDKSGLPSDRFFAERPEGSVSTLKIQRTQQEDSAVYLCASSLAEGVYEQYFGPGTRLTVT.

This clone was counted a single time. The J gene is TRBJ2-2, the V gene TRBV10-3; D is possibly TRBD1 (6 bases). The CDR3 runs to 13 residues. Germline CDR1 ENHRY, CDR2 SYGVKD. V was cut by 6 bases and J by 4 bases, with 9 bases left in between. The DNA for the CDR3 is TGTGCCATCAGGCAACAGGGCACCGGGGAGCTGTTTTTT. Translated, it gives CAIRQQGTGELFF.

This clone was seen once. The rearrangement joins TRBV5-1 to TRBJ2-5, with 7 bases matching TRBD1. The junction had 7 bases not matched to a gene; V was cut back by 3 bases and J by 5 bases. CDR3 length equals 14 residues. Germline-derived CDR1 and CDR2 are SGHRS and YFSETQ. The CDR3 nucleotides read TGCGCCAGCAGCTCTTACAGGGGATCTGAGACCCAGTACTTC. It is translated as CASSSYRGSETQYF.

This chain joins TRBV28 and TRBJ2-7; a possible D gene is TRBD1 (6 bases). CDR3 length: 15 amino acids. In germline, CDR1 is MDHEN, CDR2 SYDVKM. V was clipped by 6 bases and J by 2 bases, with 17 bases between them. The CDR3 nucleotides read TGTGCCAGCAGCGGCCACCGGGACACTCCCTACGAGCAGTACTTC. Encoded protein: CASSGHRDTPYEQYF.

The rearrangement links TRBV6-5 to TRBJ1-6, with D uncertain. The ends were cut back, 9 bases at V and 5 bases at J, with 14 bases in the middle. Germline loops: CDR1 MNHEY, CDR2 SVGAGI. The CDR3 runs 14 residues. CDR3 sequence (DNA): TGTGCCAGTTCCCTGGGGATTCATAATTCACCCCTCCACTTT. This translates into CASSLGIHNSPLHF.

The chain employs TRBV28 and TRBJ2-1; 8 nucleotides agree with TRBD2. The germline CDR1 and CDR2 sequences are MDHEN and SYDVKM. V was pared by 1 base and J by 9 bases, with 11 bases of the junction left unmatched. CDR3 size: 16 residues. This chain's CDR3 is CASSLLSGSRFGEQFF. CDR3 DNA: TGTGCCAGCAGTTTATTAAGCGGGAGTAGGTTCGGTGAGCAGTTCTTC.

V usage is TRBV28 and J usage is TRBJ2-7; TRBD2 agrees at 12 bases. Germline loops: CDR1 MDHEN, CDR2 SYDVKM. This CDR3 has 15 residues. V was clipped by 4 bases and J by 3 bases; unmatched bases: 4. The CDR3 loop is CASSSETSGSYEQYF. DNA for the CDR3: TGTGCCAGCAGTTCCGAGACTAGCGGGAGCTACGAGCAGTACTTC.

The chain has TRBV6-1 and TRBJ2-7; D remains unclear. Germline V gene sequence: CDR1 MNHNS, CDR2 SASEGT. V was pared by 1 base and J by 2 bases, with 9 bases between. The CDR3 spans 14 residues. The CDR3 sequence: CASSEGTVPYEQYF. CDR3 in DNA: TGTGCCAGCAGTGAAGGGACGGTTCCCTACGAGCAGTACTTC.

The genes are TRBV5-1 and TRBJ2-3, with 8 bases identical to TRBD2. The V and J ends lost 5 bases and 4 bases, in that order; junction bases with no gene match: 6. Germline loops: CDR1 SGHRS, CDR2 YFSETQ. The CDR3 is 14 amino acids. Written as DNA, the CDR3 is TGCGCCAGCAGATTAGCGGGGCGGGCAGATACGCAGTATTTT. As protein: CASRLAGRADTQYF. Using reference TRBV5-1 and TRBJ2-3 for the parts outside the CDR3, the full variable domain is KAGVTQTPRYLIKTRGQQVTLSCSPISGHRSVSWYQQTPGQGLQFLFEYFSETQRNKGNFPGRFSGRQFSNSRSEMNVSTLELGDSALYLCASRLAGRADTQYFGPGTRLTVL.

This chain uses TRBV6-1 with TRBJ2-7, with unresolved D. This CDR3 spans 15 amino acids. CDR1 and CDR2 from the germline V gene are MNHNS and SASEGT. V lost 5 bases and J 4 bases, leaving 18 bases between the germline ends. CDR3 DNA sequence: TGTGCCAGCAGTTTTATTAAAGACCGCGCGTACGAGCAGTACTTC. Protein product: CASSFIKDRAYEQYF.

This rearrangement joins TRBV18 to TRBJ2-3; D is unclear. V lost 3 bases, J lost 2 bases, and 6 bases lay in between. Per the germline V gene, CDR1 is KGHSH and CDR2 is LQKENI. The CDR3 extends over 13 amino acids. CDR3: CASSPRTTDTQYF. The CDR3 coding sequence is TGTGCCAGCTCACCTCGGACCACAGATACGCAGTATTTT.

In this sample, this clone turned up once. This sequence joins TRBV5-1 and TRBJ2-7, with a tentative D call TRBD2 (5 bases). Germline V CDR1 and CDR2: SGHRS, YFSETQ. Deletions cut 4 bases from V and 2 bases from J, with 13 bases between. The CDR3 is 14 residues long. The chain's CDR3 is CASSAGLGAYEQYF. The CDR3 DNA reads TGCGCCAGCAGCGCCGGTCTCGGGGCCTACGAGCAGTACTTC. The full variable domain, rest sourced from reference TRBV5-1 and TRBJ2-7, is KAGVTQTPRYLIKTRGQQVTLSCSPISGHRSVSWYQQTPGQGLQFLFEYFSETQRNKGNFPGRFSGRQFSNSRSEMNVSTLELGDSALYLCASSAGLGAYEQYFGPGTRLTVT.

CDR3 region: CASSRGPYEQYF. The CDR3 DNA follows: TGTGCCAGCAGTCGGGGACCCTACGAGCAGTACTTC. This chain connects TRBV6-1 to TRBJ2-7; the D gene could be TRBD1 or TRBD2 (5 bases each). CDR1 is MNHNS and CDR2 is SASEGT in the germline V gene. The CDR3 extends over 12 amino acids. V was shortened by 5 bases and J by 2 bases, with 7 bases between the two germline ends.